What follows are 2 T cell receptor beta chains derived from one specimen sequenced in a study of cytomegalovirus exposure and HLA in healthy donors. Using immunoSEQ multiplex PCR, the repertoire was profiled, and TCRdb retains in-frame clones only, with some absent. Among about 260,000 clones listed, less than 95% were seen once. Sample: PBMCs. Receptors originate from a woman aged 30 to 39 in good health and CMV-seronegative.

CDR3 amino acids: CASSLGGAYQETQYF. The DNA for the CDR3 is TGTGCCAGCAGCTTAGGGGGGGCGTATCAAGAGACCCAGTACTTC. V and J are TRBV7-3 and TRBJ2-5; TRBD2 is a possible D gene (7 bases). This CDR3 has 15 amino acids. Per germline, CDR1 SGHTA and CDR2 FQGTGA. The V end was cut by 2 bases, the J end by 2 bases, with 12 bases between.

V is TRBV5-1 and J is TRBJ2-3, with TRBD2 matching over 11 bases. The CDR3 consists of 14 residues. V lost 5 bases, J lost 6 bases, and 5 bases stayed unmatched. Germline V gene lookup returns CDR1 SGHRS and CDR2 YFSETQ. Here the CDR3 reads CASSLTSGKDTQYF. CDR3 bases: TGCGCCAGCAGTTTGACTAGCGGGAAGGATACGCAGTATTTT.